The rows below give T cell receptor beta chains drawn from one sample of a study of identical twins. TCRdb reprocessed the 5' RACE reads with MiXCR, giving one entry per CDR3 protein. The top ten hold around 0.3% of the sample, which has 1.5 million to 2 million distinct CDR3 sequences, less than 40% seen once. The sequenced sample was cord blood. Receptors were obtained from a newborn girl in good health. CDR3s include the opening cysteine and the closing phenylalanine or tryptophan. The D gene is left open where the match is weak. The size field is filled for only some rows; it gives once, few, many or a size class.

size: NA; V: TRBV24-1; D: TRBD1; J: TRBJ1-2; DNA: TGTGCCACCAGCGGCCCACCTTCGACAGGGACCTATGGCTACACCTTC; CDR3: CATSGPPSTGTYGYTF
size: NA; V: TRBV7-2; D: NA; J: TRBJ2-1; DNA: TGTGCCAGCAGCTTAAGCCCGGCCTCCTACAATGAGCAGTTCTTC; CDR3: CASSLSPASYNEQFF
size: NA; V: TRBV20-1; D: NA; J: TRBJ2-5; DNA: TGCAGTGCTAGCGGGGGATGGAGAGAGACCCAGTACTTC; CDR3: CSASGGWRETQYF
size: NA; V: TRBV9; D: TRBD2; J: TRBJ2-3; DNA: TGTGCCAGCAGCAAAAGATCCATAAACAGCGGGGGTCGGGATACGCAGTATTTT; CDR3: CASSKRSINSGGRDTQYF
size: NA; V: TRBV10-3; D: NA; J: TRBJ2-7; DNA: TGTGCCATCAGTTGGACAGCGACTCCCTACGAGCAGTACTTC; CDR3: CAISWTATPYEQYF
size: few; V: TRBV20-1; D: NA; J: TRBJ2-7; DNA: TGCAGTGCTAGACCATACCTTGGGGAGCAGTACTTC; CDR3: CSARPYLGEQYF
size: NA; V: TRBV28; D: NA; J: TRBJ2-1; DNA: TGTGCCACCTTAGCGGCTAGCTTGCCTCAGGATGAGCAGTTCTTC; CDR3: CATLAASLPQDEQFF
size: NA; V: TRBV7-9; D: NA; J: TRBJ2-2; DNA: TGTGCCAGCAGCTTAGGTAGCAACGTGAACACCGGGGAGCTGTTTTTT; CDR3: CASSLGSNVNTGELFF
size: NA; V: TRBV20-1; D: NA; J: TRBJ1-6; DNA: TGCAGTGCTAGCTCGGGACCTACGAATTCACCCCTCCACTTT; CDR3: CSASSGPTNSPLHF
size: NA; V: TRBV18; D: NA; J: TRBJ1-1; DNA: TGTGCCAGCTCACCCCTAGGGGTGGACACTGAAGCTTTCTTT; CDR3: CASSPLGVDTEAFF
size: many; V: TRBV20-1; D: NA; J: TRBJ2-3; DNA: TGCAGTGCTACGGCTAGCACAGATACGCAGTATTTT; CDR3: CSATASTDTQYF
size: NA; V: TRBV5-1; D: NA; J: TRBJ2-5; DNA: TGCGCCAGCAGCTTTACAGGGCAGGGCCTCTCCTACAATGAGCAGTACTTC; CDR3: CASSFTGQGLSYNEQYF
size: NA; V: TRBV14; D: TRBD2; J: TRBJ2-5; DNA: TGTGCCAGCAGCCAAGGCCCTAGCGGGGGAAACAAAGAGACCCAGTACTTC; CDR3: CASSQGPSGGNKETQYF
size: few; V: TRBV7-2; D: TRBD1; J: TRBJ2-1; DNA: TGTGCCAGCAGCTCCGACAGGGAACACAATGAGCAGTTCTTC; CDR3: CASSSDREHNEQFF
size: NA; V: TRBV6-6; D: NA; J: TRBJ1-1; DNA: TGTGCCAGCAGTACTGAGGGAGGAGTGGACACTGAAGCTTTCTTT; CDR3: CASSTEGGVDTEAFF
size: NA; V: TRBV7-8; D: TRBD1; J: TRBJ1-5; DNA: TGTGCCAGCAGCTTAGAACAGGGGCTTTATCAGCCCCAGCATTTT; CDR3: CASSLEQGLYQPQHF
size: NA; V: TRBV20-1; D: TRBD2; J: TRBJ2-1; DNA: TGCAGTGCTAGAGGGACTAGCGCAAAAAACATTCAGTTCTTC; CDR3: CSARGTSAKNIQFF
size: few; V: TRBV13; D: TRBD1; J: TRBJ1-1; DNA: TGTGCCAGCAGCCCACTGGGGGCGCGGACAGGAATGAACACTGAAGCTTTCTTT; CDR3: CASSPLGARTGMNTEAFF
size: NA; V: TRBV20-1; D: TRBD2; J: TRBJ2-1; DNA: TGCAGTGCCCAACTAGCGGGAGTCAGTGAGCAGTTCTTC; CDR3: CSAQLAGVSEQFF
size: NA; V: TRBV29-1; D: NA; J: TRBJ2-2; DNA: TGCAGCGTAGTGACTAGTTTGGGACTTAACACCGGGGAGCTGTTTTTT; CDR3: CSVVTSLGLNTGELFF
size: NA; V: TRBV11-2; D: NA; J: TRBJ1-6; DNA: TGTGCCAGCAGCTCTATGGGCCGGTCACCCCTCCACTTT; CDR3: CASSSMGRSPLHF
size: many; V: TRBV5-1; D: TRBD2; J: TRBJ2-3; DNA: TGCGCCAGCAGCTTACCTAGCGGGAAAGTGTATACGCAGTATTTT; CDR3: CASSLPSGKVYTQYF
size: few; V: TRBV12-3/TRBV12-4; D: NA; J: TRBJ2-7; DNA: TGTGCCAGCAGCCGCGTCCTCGGGCCCTTCTACGAGCAGTACTTC; CDR3: CASSRVLGPFYEQYF
size: NA; V: TRBV20-1; D: TRBD2; J: TRBJ2-7; DNA: TGCAGTGCTATGGGTAGACTAGCGTACGAGCAGTACTTC; CDR3: CSAMGRLAYEQYF
size: NA; V: TRBV2; D: NA; J: TRBJ1-2; DNA: TGTGCCAGCATTTACGACAGCAACTATGGCTACACCTTC; CDR3: CASIYDSNYGYTF
size: few; V: TRBV3-1; D: TRBD2; J: TRBJ2-1; DNA: TGTGCCAGCAGCCCATCACTTATAGCGGGGGCGACCTACAATGAGCAGTTCTTC; CDR3: CASSPSLIAGATYNEQFF
size: NA; V: TRBV4-1; D: NA; J: TRBJ2-1; DNA: TGCGCCAGCAGCCAAGATAGGAAGGGTGAGCAGTTCTTC; CDR3: CASSQDRKGEQFF
size: NA; V: TRBV6-6; D: NA; J: TRBJ2-6; DNA: TGTGCCAGCATGGCGTTTGGCTCTGGGGCCAACGTCCTGACTTTC; CDR3: CASMAFGSGANVLTF
size: NA; V: TRBV19; D: NA; J: TRBJ1-4; DNA: TGTGCCAGTAGCCCAGTTGGGTCGGGGCTGTTTTTT; CDR3: CASSPVGSGLFF
size: NA; V: TRBV10-3; D: NA; J: TRBJ2-7; DNA: TGTGCCATCAGTCCCATTCCGGCCGGCGGGGAGCAGTACTTC; CDR3: CAISPIPAGGEQYF
size: once; V: TRBV20-1; D: TRBD2; J: TRBJ2-1; DNA: TGCAGTGCCGCCCGACTAGCGGGGCGGAATGAGCAGTTCTTC; CDR3: CSAARLAGRNEQFF
size: few; V: TRBV25-1; D: TRBD1; J: TRBJ1-2; DNA: TGTGCCAGCAGTGAAAGGGGGCAGCCCTATGGCTACACCTTC; CDR3: CASSERGQPYGYTF
size: NA; V: TRBV28; D: NA; J: TRBJ2-3; DNA: TGTGCCGGCAGTTCCCAATACGACGGTGATACGCAGTATTTT; CDR3: CAGSSQYDGDTQYF
size: few; V: TRBV29-1; D: NA; J: TRBJ1-5; DNA: TGCAGCGTCCAGGATTATAGCAATCAGCCCCAGCATTTT; CDR3: CSVQDYSNQPQHF
size: few; V: TRBV12-3/TRBV12-4; D: TRBD1; J: TRBJ1-2; DNA: TGTGCCAGCAGCCGCCTTAACAGGGGGCCCAGCTATGGCTACACCTTC; CDR3: CASSRLNRGPSYGYTF
size: few; V: TRBV5-1; D: TRBD1; J: TRBJ1-1; DNA: TGCGCCAGCAGCTTATACACCGGGACAGGGGTGAGAGAAGCTTTCTTT; CDR3: CASSLYTGTGVREAFF
size: few; V: TRBV5-1; D: TRBD2; J: TRBJ2-3; DNA: TGCGCCAGCAGCTTGGGGGGAGGGAGCCCAGATACGCAGTATTTT; CDR3: CASSLGGGSPDTQYF
size: once; V: TRBV7-9; D: NA; J: TRBJ1-1; DNA: TGTGCCAGCAGCCCGACTGGGGGGCAGGTGAACACTGAAGCTTTCTTT; CDR3: CASSPTGGQVNTEAFF
size: many; V: TRBV29-1; D: NA; J: TRBJ2-7; DNA: TGCAGCGTTGATGTCTCCTACGAGCAGTACTTC; CDR3: CSVDVSYEQYF
size: few; V: TRBV20-1; D: TRBD1; J: TRBJ2-3; DNA: TGCAGTGCTAGAGGTTACGGGACAGGGGGCACAGATACGCAGTATTTT; CDR3: CSARGYGTGGTDTQYF
size: NA; V: TRBV27; D: TRBD2; J: TRBJ2-1; DNA: TGTGCCAGCAGCCCCCCGACGCCACTAGCGGGCATTTACAATGAGCAGTTCTTC; CDR3: CASSPPTPLAGIYNEQFF
size: NA; V: TRBV28; D: TRBD2; J: TRBJ2-3; DNA: TGTGCCAGCAGGGCCGCGGGACTAGCGGATAGCACAGATACGCAGTATTTT; CDR3: CASRAAGLADSTDTQYF
size: NA; V: TRBV25-1; D: NA; J: TRBJ2-3; DNA: TGTGCCAGCAGTCCCCGGTTAGGGGGAGATACGCAGTATTTT; CDR3: CASSPRLGGDTQYF
size: NA; V: TRBV10-3; D: TRBD2; J: TRBJ2-1; DNA: TGTGCCATCAGCACCTCCATAGCGGGGATAGGGAATGAGCAGTTCTTC; CDR3: CAISTSIAGIGNEQFF
size: NA; V: TRBV5-1; D: TRBD1; J: TRBJ1-6; DNA: TGCGCCAGCAGCCTCGGGACAGGGGGCTCCAGCTCCTATAATTCACCCCTCCACTTT; CDR3: CASSLGTGGSSSYNSPLHF
size: NA; V: TRBV7-2; D: TRBD2; J: TRBJ2-7; DNA: TGTGCCAGCAGCCCTTGGACTAGCGGGAGTGGGGTTGAGCAGTACTTC; CDR3: CASSPWTSGSGVEQYF
size: NA; V: TRBV4-1; D: TRBD1; J: TRBJ2-1; DNA: TGCGCCAGCAGCCAAGTACAGGGGTATGAGCAGTTCTTC; CDR3: CASSQVQGYEQFF
size: few; V: TRBV2; D: TRBD2; J: TRBJ2-1; DNA: TGTGCCAGCTCTCGGCAGCGGGGGGGCATCGATGAGCAGTTCTTC; CDR3: CASSRQRGGIDEQFF
size: NA; V: TRBV7-2; D: TRBD1; J: TRBJ1-1; DNA: TGTGCCAGCAGCTCCCAAGGGGGCACTGAACCTTTCTTT; CDR3: CASSSQGGTEPFF
size: few; V: TRBV27; D: TRBD1; J: TRBJ2-4; DNA: TGTGCCAGCAGCTCCCGGCTTACAGGGGAAAACATTCAGTACTTC; CDR3: CASSSRLTGENIQYF
size: few; V: TRBV20-1; D: NA; J: TRBJ2-7; DNA: TGCAGTGGAGTCACAACCTACGAGCAGTACTTC; CDR3: CSGVTTYEQYF
size: NA; V: TRBV3-1; D: TRBD1; J: TRBJ2-7; DNA: TGTGTCAGCAGCTTACTAGGACAGGGCGAGCAGTACTTC; CDR3: CVSSLLGQGEQYF
size: few; V: TRBV29-1; D: NA; J: TRBJ1-2; DNA: TGCAGCGTTCGTCAGGGGATTGACTATGGCTACACCTTC; CDR3: CSVRQGIDYGYTF
size: NA; V: TRBV28; D: NA; J: TRBJ2-3; DNA: TGTGCCAGCAGTTTCCCCGACGCGGATAGCACAGATACGCAGTATTTT; CDR3: CASSFPDADSTDTQYF